The sequence of this T cell receptor (beta chain) was determined in a study of blood T cell repertoires in COVID-19. Study context: Specimens from acute and convalescent COVID-19 originated in the United States, Italy and Spain.

The V and J ends lost 0 bases and 6 bases respectively, with 19 bases between them. The CDR3 runs to 17 residues. Germline CDR1 is MGHRA and CDR2 is YSYEKL. Some clones are missing from TCRdb's copy, which holds only in-frame ones; the method was immunoSEQ multiplex PCR. The sample includes roughly 50,000 clones, 65% to 80% of them seen just once. V gene TRBV4-1 combines with J gene TRBJ2-3; possibly TRBD2 for D (6 bases). Source material: peripheral blood. The clonotype was recovered from a human donor with active or convalescent COVID-19. The donor label of this sample is uncertain. As DNA, the CDR3 is TGCGCCAGCAGCCAAGAGAGGGAGACTAGTCACAGTGATACGCAGTATTTT. Protein sequence: CASSQERETSHSDTQYF.